This T cell receptor (beta chain) derives from a study of blood T cell repertoires in COVID-19. Study-wide context: The United States, Italy and Spain supplied acute and convalescent COVID-19 samples. T cells, B-cell-depleted T cells, or PBMCs provided the cDNA or gDNA that served as material.

In the authors' workflow: From reference gene primer amplification, estimates of nucleated cell counts were derived. The method was immunoSEQ multiplex PCR; TCRdb's version includes in-frame clones alone and lacks a portion of them. The DNA was the basis for D and trimming; V, J and clone size are from that table. The sample holds 100,000 to 150,000 clones, about 90% seen once. The V gene end was trimmed by 4 bases and the J gene end by 9 bases; junction bases not matched to a gene: 13. Germline V gene lookup returns CDR1 SQVTM and CDR2 ANQGSEA. This CDR3 spans 15 amino acids. The sequenced material came from peripheral blood. The V call is TRBV29-1, the J call TRBJ2-1; 9 positions agree with TRBD2. This TCR was recovered from a middle-aged man with COVID-19, enrolled during active disease. The chain's CDR3 is CSVVAGGGLGGEQFF. Here the CDR3 DNA reads TGCAGCGTTGTGGCGGGAGGGGGGCTAGGCGGTGAGCAGTTCTTC.